Below are 7 T cell receptor beta chains sequenced from a single sample in a study of control samples from healthy donors and cancer patients (TCRdb year 2020). Receptor libraries were prepared by the immunoSEQ multiplex PCR assay. Not all clones reach the TCRdb copy of this immuneACCESS table, which keeps in-frame sequences only. Checked studies attribute under half of the gap to unresolved V genes and leave the rest unexplained. The sample table contains some 140,000 clones; only one count was recorded for around 95% of them. The ten largest clones capture around 6.1% of the sample. Sequencing was carried out using blood. Receptors originate from a middle-aged man in good health.

Turning to this clone: It is unclear where the CDR3 begins or ends on the DNA, so no DNA is shown, and the CDR3 is as TCRdb lists it. The chain is built from TRBV28 and TRBJ1-6; the DNA was not compared with TRBD1, the D call given in the table. Germline V CDR1 and CDR2: MDHEN, SYDVKM. 18 amino acids form the CDR3, both terminal residues included. CDR3: CASSFGPGGRPYNSPLHF.

The rearrangement joins TRBV7-2 to TRBJ2-1, with TRBD1 as a possible D gene (6 bases). The V gene lost 2 bases and the J gene lost 7 bases, with 12 bases spanning the gap. CDR1 is SGHTA, CDR2 FQGNSA, per germline. The CDR3 runs to 14 residues. DNA of the CDR3: TGTGCCAGCAGCTTATTAGGCAGGGGAAATGAGCAGTTCTTC. Its protein product is CASSLLGRGNEQFF.

The rearrangement links TRBV6-5 to TRBJ2-1, with D maybe TRBD1 (6 bases). Trimming pared 3 bases from V and 8 bases from J, leaving 14 bases between. The CDR3 length is 14 residues. Germline values: CDR1 MNHEY, CDR2 SVGAGI. The CDR3 sequence: CASSYRQGSDEQFF. CDR3 sequence (DNA): TGTGCCAGCAGTTATCGGCAGGGGTCGGATGAGCAGTTCTTC.

About this clone itself: Additional DNA sequences in this sample encode the identical CDR3. The V gene is TRBV12-3 or TRBV12-4, the J gene TRBJ1-1; D remains unclear. CDR3 length: 13 residues. With 0 bases removed from V and 1 base from J, the gap between germline ends came to 3 bases. For the CDR3, the DNA is TGTGCCAGCAGTTTAGCAGAGAACACTGAAGCTTTCTTT. Its protein is CASSLAENTEAFF.

The CDR3 region is CASSDYRVGQPQHF. CDR3 in DNA: TGTGCCAGCAGTGATTACAGGGTAGGTCAGCCCCAGCATTTT. This chain joins TRBV2 and TRBJ1-5; D is perhaps TRBD1 (6 bases). CDR3 length equals 14 residues. V was shortened by 3 bases and J by 6 bases, with 12 bases between the two germline ends. The germline V gene has CDR1 SNHLY and CDR2 FYNNEI. The variable domain in full, with the rest retrieved from reference TRBV2 and TRBJ1-5, is EPEVTQTPSHQVTQMGQEVILRCVPISNHLYFYWYRQILGQKVEFLVSFYNNEISEKSEIFDDQFSVERPDGSNFTLKIRSTKLEDSAMYFCASSDYRVGQPQHFGDGTRLSIL.

In its sample, this clone was seen once. The chain carries TRBV6-6 and TRBJ2-7, with 7 bases identical to TRBD1. Germline V gives CDR1 MNHNY, CDR2 SVGAGI (reference sequence). V shed 7 bases and J 1 base; nucleotides not matched to a gene: 4. CDR3 length: 13 residues. The CDR3 nucleotides read TGTGCCAGCAATCGGGACAGTTCCTACGAGCAGTACTTC. Translation: CASNRDSSYEQYF.

The chain has TRBV11-2 and TRBJ1-2; 10 nucleotides line up with TRBD1. Germline V CDR1 and CDR2: SGHAT, FQNNGV. V was pared by 4 bases and J by 9 bases, with 11 bases of the junction left unmatched. There are 15 residues in the CDR3. CDR3 sequence: CASSSPRDRGFSYTF. The CDR3 region has the DNA TGTGCCAGCAGCTCACCCCGGGACAGGGGTTTTAGCTACACCTTC.